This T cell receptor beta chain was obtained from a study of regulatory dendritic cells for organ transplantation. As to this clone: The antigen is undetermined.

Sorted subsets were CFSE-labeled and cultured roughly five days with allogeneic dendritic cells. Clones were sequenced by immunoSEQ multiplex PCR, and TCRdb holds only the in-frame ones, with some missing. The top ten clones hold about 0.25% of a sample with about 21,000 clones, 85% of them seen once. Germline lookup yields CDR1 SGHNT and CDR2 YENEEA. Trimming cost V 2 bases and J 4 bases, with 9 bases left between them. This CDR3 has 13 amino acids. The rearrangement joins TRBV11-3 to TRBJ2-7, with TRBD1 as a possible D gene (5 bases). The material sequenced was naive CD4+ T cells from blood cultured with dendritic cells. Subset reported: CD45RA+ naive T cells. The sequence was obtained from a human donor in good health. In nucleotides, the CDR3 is TGTGCCAGCAGCTTACGTTCAGGGTACGAGCAGTACTTC. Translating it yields CASSLRSGYEQYF.